Listed below are T cell receptor beta chains from one sample, sequenced in a study of T cell responses to AZD1222 COVID-19 vaccine. Assay: immunoSEQ multiplex PCR; the TCRdb copy retains only in-frame clones and omits some. The data contain around 180,000 clones, more than 75% of them singletons. Here the sequenced sample was peripheral blood, taken 28 days after the second AZD1222 dose. The receptors shown here come from an adult who received the AZD1222 COVID-19 vaccine. CDR3s include the opening cysteine and the closing phenylalanine or tryptophan. The D gene is left open where the match is weak. Expanded clones are given a class, and other clones once, few, many or no size at all.

d_gene | j_gene | abundance | v_gene | CDR3aa | CDR3nt
TRBD1 | TRBJ2-7 | few | TRBV7-2 | CASSPRDRALDEQYF | TGTGCCAGCAGCCCTCGGGACAGGGCGTTGGACGAGCAGTACTTC
. | TRBJ2-3 | medium-sized | TRBV6-4 | CASSSGSTDTQYF | TGTGCCAGCAGTAGCGGGAGCACAGATACGCAGTATTTT
TRBD2 | TRBJ2-7 | . | TRBV18 | CASSPGRNRGYEQYF | TGTGCCAGCTCACCCGGGAGGAACCGGGGTTACGAGCAGTACTTC
TRBD1 | TRBJ2-2 | . | TRBV24-1 | CATSDIGTGGLWTGELFF | TGTGCCACCAGTGATATAGGGACAGGGGGGTTATGGACCGGGGAGCTGTTTTTT
. | TRBJ1-2 | once | TRBV28 | CAGSGADVYGYTF | TGTGCCGGGTCCGGGGCCGACGTCTATGGCTACACCTTC
. | TRBJ2-1 | . | TRBV27 | CASSFRTGEQFF | TGTGCCAGCAGTTTTAGGACTGGTGAGCAGTTCTTC
TRBD1 | TRBJ2-3 | . | TRBV5-1 | CASSPDRGLSDTQYF | TGCGCCAGCAGTCCGGACAGGGGGCTGTCAGATACGCAGTATTTT
TRBD2 | TRBJ2-1 | once | TRBV19 | CASSRTSGEQFF | TGTGCCAGTAGTAGAACTAGCGGCGAGCAGTTCTTC
TRBD2 | TRBJ2-1 | . | TRBV11-2 | CASSLRAVAGGYNEQFF | TGTGCCAGCAGCCTCAGAGCGGTAGCGGGAGGGTACAATGAGCAGTTCTTC
. | TRBJ1-4 | . | TRBV30 | CAWSVGSGEEKLFF | TGTGCCTGGAGTGTAGGGTCCGGCGAGGAAAAACTGTTTTTT
TRBD2 | TRBJ2-2 | . | TRBV5-1 | CASSSQRASGGTGELFF | TGCGCCAGCAGCTCCCAGAGGGCTAGCGGGGGCACCGGGGAGCTGTTTTTT
. | TRBJ1-2 | . | TRBV24-1 | CATRQGIDYGYTF | TGTGCCACCAGACAGGGAATTGACTATGGCTACACCTTC
. | TRBJ2-2 | . | TRBV21-1 | CASSKGWTGHTGELFF | TGTGCCAGCAGCAAAGGGTGGACAGGCCACACCGGGGAGCTGTTTTTT
. | TRBJ1-2 | once | TRBV7-9 | CASSTPRASHGYTF | TGTGCCAGCAGCACCCCGAGGGCGTCCCATGGCTACACCTTC
. | TRBJ2-5 | . | TRBV7-8 | CASSQGLSTNRETQYF | TGTGCCAGCAGCCAGGGTTTGTCGACGAATCGAGAGACCCAGTACTTC
. | TRBJ2-2 | . | TRBV7-2 | CASGFRNTGELFF | TGTGCCAGCGGGTTTCGGAACACCGGGGAGCTGTTTTTT
. | TRBJ2-7 | . | TRBV14 | CASSQASAYNEQYF | TGTGCCAGCAGCCAAGCCTCGGCGTACAACGAGCAGTACTTC
. | TRBJ1-1 | few | TRBV6-6 | CASSYPSGQAQAFF | TGTGCCAGCAGTTACCCCTCGGGGCAGGCTCAAGCTTTCTTT
. | TRBJ1-6 | . | TRBV21-1 | CASSKGITYSYNSPLHF | TGTGCCAGCAGCAAAGGGATAACCTACTCCTATAATTCACCCCTCCACTTT
TRBD1 | TRBJ2-3 | . | TRBV27 | CASQGQRTSTDTQYF | TGTGCCAGCCAGGGACAGAGGACTAGCACAGATACGCAGTATTTT
. | TRBJ2-7 | few | TRBV9 | CASSVDGGGEQYF | TGTGCCAGCAGCGTAGATGGGGGCGGCGAGCAGTACTTC
TRBD2 | TRBJ2-1 | . | TRBV5-4 | CASSLLQIAGAYNEQFF | TGTGCCAGCAGCTTGCTCCAAATAGCGGGAGCCTACAATGAGCAGTTCTTC
. | TRBJ2-1 | . | TRBV2 | CASTGRSSYNEQFF | TGTGCCAGCACCGGTCGGAGCTCCTACAATGAGCAGTTCTTC
. | TRBJ2-7 | . | TRBV9 | CASSVEGSSTEQYF | TGTGCCAGCAGCGTAGAGGGCTCTTCTACGGAGCAGTACTTC
. | TRBJ2-2 | . | TRBV6-2/TRBV6-3 | CASSYFRANTGELFF | TGTGCCAGCAGTTACTTCAGGGCAAACACCGGGGAGCTGTTTTTT
. | TRBJ2-5 | once | TRBV5-1 | CASSTRGDETQYF | TGCGCCAGCAGCACTAGGGGCGACGAGACCCAGTACTTC
. | TRBJ2-3 | . | TRBV7-2 | CASSFPSRLSTDTQYF | TGTGCCAGCAGCTTCCCTAGCCGACTTAGCACAGATACGCAGTATTTT
. | TRBJ2-3 | once | TRBV6-5 | CASSSQGYGADTQYF | TGTGCCAGCAGTTCCCAGGGGTATGGGGCAGATACGCAGTATTTT
TRBD1 | TRBJ2-7 | . | TRBV7-9 | CASSLGTGNYEQYF | TGTGCCAGCAGCTTAGGGACAGGGAACTACGAGCAGTACTTC
TRBD2 | TRBJ2-1 | . | TRBV9 | CASSRTSGRDEQFF | TGTGCCAGCTCTCGGACTAGCGGGAGGGATGAGCAGTTCTTC
TRBD1 | TRBJ2-7 | . | TRBV5-5 | CASSLSGQVLGAQYF | TGTGCCAGCAGCTTGTCTGGACAGGTCCTTGGTGCGCAGTACTTC
. | TRBJ1-4 | . | TRBV18 | CASSPGVSNEKLFF | TGTGCCAGCTCACCAGGGGTTTCTAATGAAAAACTGTTTTTT
. | TRBJ2-1 | . | TRBV6-2/TRBV6-3 | CASSGGRVGNEQFF | TGTGCCAGCAGTGGGGGCAGGGTCGGCAATGAGCAGTTCTTC
TRBD1 | TRBJ2-7 | . | TRBV27 | CASWTGVSYEQYF | TGTGCCAGCTGGACAGGGGTTTCCTACGAGCAGTACTTC
TRBD1 | TRBJ2-2 | once | TRBV7-9 | CASRGTGDDTGELFF | TGTGCCAGCAGAGGAACAGGGGACGACACCGGGGAGCTGTTTTTT
TRBD1 | TRBJ2-1 | . | TRBV7-9 | CASSLAPRGRNNEQFF | TGTGCCAGCAGCTTAGCGCCCAGGGGGCGTAACAATGAGCAGTTCTTC
. | TRBJ2-5 | . | TRBV5-6 | CASSLYRDETQYF | TGTGCCAGCAGCTTGTACAGGGATGAGACCCAGTACTTC
. | TRBJ2-7 | . | TRBV28 | CASTSRPYEQYF | TGTGCCAGCACGTCTCGGCCATACGAGCAGTACTTC
. | TRBJ2-3 | . | TRBV6-2/TRBV6-3 | CASSYSRGSSTDTQYF | TGTGCCAGCAGTTACTCACGGGGATCTAGCACAGATACGCAGTATTTT
. | TRBJ2-2 | . | TRBV7-8 | CASSARVNGELFF | TGTGCCAGCAGCGCGAGGGTGAACGGGGAGCTGTTTTTT
TRBD1 | TRBJ2-7 | . | TRBV10-3 | CAISGQRDRALAYEQYF | TGTGCCATCAGTGGACAAAGGGACAGGGCCCTCGCCTACGAGCAGTACTTC
. | TRBJ2-3 | . | TRBV7-3 | CASSRGGSVGLSTDTQYF | TGTGCCAGCAGTCGAGGGGGGAGCGTGGGCTTGAGCACAGATACGCAGTATTTT
. | TRBJ2-3 | . | TRBV30 | CAWSTMTGLTDTQYF | TGTGCCTGGAGTACGATGACAGGACTCACAGATACGCAGTATTTT
TRBD2 | TRBJ2-7 | . | TRBV19 | CASSSPSGRAYEQYF | TGTGCCAGTAGTTCCCCCAGCGGGAGGGCCTACGAGCAGTACTTC
. | TRBJ2-7 | . | TRBV13 | CASTSGASYEQYF | TGTGCCAGCACCTCGGGGGCCTCCTACGAGCAGTACTTC
TRBD1 | TRBJ1-2 | . | TRBV6-5 | CASFTDRGKDYGYTF | TGTGCCAGCTTCACCGACAGGGGGAAGGACTATGGCTACACCTTC
TRBD2 | TRBJ2-7 | . | TRBV29-1 | CSVAPGLAGAEQYF | TGCAGCGTTGCCCCGGGACTAGCGGGAGCGGAGCAGTACTTC
TRBD2 | TRBJ2-5 | . | TRBV19 | CASSISGRARETQYF | TGTGCCAGTAGTATTAGCGGGAGGGCCCGGGAGACCCAGTACTTC
. | TRBJ2-1 | . | TRBV9 | CASSRWDRGPPYNEQFF | TGTGCCAGCAGCCGCTGGGACCGAGGGCCCCCCTACAATGAGCAGTTCTTC
. | TRBJ2-3 | . | TRBV30 | CAWSVLGDTDTQYF | TGTGCCTGGAGTGTACTAGGGGACACAGATACGCAGTATTTT
. | TRBJ2-7 | . | TRBV7-7 | CASSPAPEGEQYF | TGTGCTAGCAGTCCCGCCCCCGAGGGCGAGCAGTACTTC
. | TRBJ2-1 | . | TRBV9 | CASSVEGGVSNEQFF | TGTGCCAGCAGCGTAGAGGGGGGAGTAAGTAATGAGCAGTTCTTC
. | TRBJ2-7 | . | TRBV6-5 | CASSRQESSYEQYF | TGTGCCAGCAGTCGACAGGAAAGCTCCTACGAGCAGTACTTC